This T cell receptor beta chain was documented in a study of blood T cell repertoires in COVID-19. The wider study: In each case, the material was cDNA or gDNA derived from T cells, B-cell-depleted T cells, or PBMCs.

Cohort 3 recovered donors had two negative PCRs, clearance, or symptom resolution. Authors' methods: Nucleated cell counts were estimated from reference gene primer amplification. Repertoires were generated with immunoSEQ multiplex PCR, while TCRdb's copy carries only in-frame clones and drops some. The DNA was the basis for D and trimming; V, J and clone size are from that table. The sample includes hundreds of thousands of clones, around 91% of them seen just once. The V and J ends lost 7 bases and 8 bases, in that order; junction bases with no gene match: 12. This CDR3 spans 15 amino acids. Germline V gene lookup returns CDR1 MNHEY and CDR2 SMNVEV (reference sequence).

The source material was PBMCs or T cells enriched from blood (not recorded which). This receptor was obtained from a woman younger than 30 who had recovered from COVID-19. The chain links TRBV27 to TRBJ1-2; 11 bases agree with TRBD1. CDR3 sequence (DNA): TGTGCCAGCATGAGCGGGACAGGGGGGCGAAGGGGCTACACCTTC. Translation: CASMSGTGGRRGYTF.